This passage covers 25 T cell receptor beta chains from one sample sequenced in a study of identical twins (dated by TCRdb to the mid-2010s). The receptor library was made with 5' RACE. The reads were generated on an Illumina HiSeq 2000. TCRdb reprocessing: public reads trimmed at Q25 with fastp, clones called with MiXCR, in-frame beta chains kept. Each entry is one CDR3 protein sequence, shown with its most common DNA and genes. In this sample the table shows 410,000 or so distinct CDR3 sequences, approximately 18% of which occur a single time. The ten largest clones add up to 10% to 15% of the sample. The material sequenced was naive T cells sorted from blood. This sample's cell subset or site label indicates: cells isolated with a human naive T-cell isolation kit. Every receptor here comes from a man aged 50 to 59 in good health.

In its sample, this clonotype was seen many times. The V gene is TRBV6-5, the J gene TRBJ2-7, with 8 bases matching TRBD2. From germline, CDR1 is MNHEY and CDR2 SVGAGI. After removal of 4 bases from V and 4 bases from J, the junction contained 6 bases not matched to a gene. This CDR3 has 14 amino acids. The CDR3 reads CASSSSGSRYEQYF. The CDR3 bases are TGTGCCAGCAGTTCCAGCGGGAGTCGGTACGAGCAGTACTTC.

A few counts support this clonotype. V is TRBV10-2 and J is TRBJ2-4, with D possibly being TRBD1 (5 bases). V lost 6 bases to trimming and J lost 0 bases, with 15 bases between them. Germline V gene sequence: CDR1 WSHSY, CDR2 SAAADI. The CDR3 runs 16 residues. DNA of the CDR3: TGCGCCAGCAGAACAACAGGCAGCCTAGCCAAAAACATTCAGTACTTC. Protein sequence: CASRTTGSLAKNIQYF.

This clonotype was observed a handful of times. The J gene is TRBJ2-5, the V gene TRBV11-2; perhaps TRBD2 as D (5 bases). The germline V and J ends were trimmed by 2 bases and 2 bases, with 12 bases remaining between them. CDR1 is SGHAT and CDR2 is FQNNGV in the germline V gene. The CDR3 is 15 amino acids. The CDR3 reads CASSLQRDPQETQYF. In DNA, the CDR3 is TGTGCCAGCAGCTTACAACGGGATCCGCAAGAGACCCAGTACTTC. The full variable domain, in which reference TRBV11-2 and TRBJ2-5 provide the parts outside the CDR3, is EAGVAQSPRYKIIEKRQSVAFWCNPISGHATLYWYQQILGQGPKLLIQFQNNGVVDDSQLPKDRFSAERLKGVDSTLKIQPAKLEDSAVYLCASSLQRDPQETQYFGPGTRLLVL.

This clonotype showed up many times. The V and J genes are TRBV5-1 and TRBJ1-1; 10 bases are shared with TRBD1. Germline values: CDR1 SGHRS, CDR2 YFSETQ. Trimming removed 2 bases from V and 8 bases from J; junction bases left unmatched: 9. The CDR3 is 15 amino acids. The CDR3 protein is CASSFPGQGRVEAFF. The CDR3 DNA reads TGCGCCAGCAGCTTCCCGGGACAGGGGCGAGTGGAAGCTTTCTTT.

The table lists this clonotype with a few counts. V gene TRBV5-1 combines with J gene TRBJ2-7; the D gene is possibly TRBD2 (6 bases). Germline assignment: CDR1 SGHRS and CDR2 YFSETQ. Trimming pared 4 bases from V and 6 bases from J, leaving 11 bases between. The CDR3 has 12 amino acids. The CDR3 here is CASSVGGTEQYF. The CDR3 DNA reads as TGCGCCAGCAGCGTAGGAGGGACCGAGCAGTACTTC.

Ten or more counts support this clonotype. The chain combines TRBV30 with TRBJ1-2, with D possibly TRBD1 on 5 matching bases. Trimming removed 5 bases from V and 4 bases from J, with 17 bases in between. Germline V gene sequence: CDR1 GTSNPN, CDR2 SVGIG (reference sequence). The length of the CDR3 is 14 residues. The CDR3 is CAWARDRYSYGYTF. The DNA of the CDR3 is TGTGCCTGGGCACGAGACAGATACTCCTATGGCTACACCTTC.

The chain uses TRBV5-1 and TRBJ2-2, with D maybe TRBD1 (5 bases). The CDR3 runs to 17 residues. Germline V gene lookup returns CDR1 SGHRS and CDR2 YFSETQ. Trimming left V 4 bases short and J 1 base short, with 17 bases between. CDR3 sequence: CASSIFLDTRNTGELFF. The CDR3 nucleotides are TGCGCCAGCAGCATATTCCTGGACACCAGGAACACCGGGGAGCTGTTTTTT.

The table lists this clonotype with a few counts. V and J are TRBV6-2 or TRBV6-3 and TRBJ2-1; the D gene is possibly TRBD1 (6 bases). V was pared by 4 bases and J by 10 bases, with 11 bases between. The CDR3 consists of 12 residues. Per the germline V gene, CDR1 is MNHEY and CDR2 is SVGEGT. Here the CDR3 reads CASSSGQREQFF. The CDR3 nucleotides read TGTGCCAGCAGTTCAGGACAGAGGGAGCAGTTCTTC.

This clonotype was counted ten times or more. The chain links TRBV10-3 to TRBJ2-4; the D gene could be TRBD1 or TRBD2 (7 bases each). This CDR3 contains 13 residues. Looked up from germline, CDR1 is ENHRY and CDR2 is SYGVKD. Trimming cost V 4 bases and J 7 bases, with 11 bases left between them. This CDR3 is CAISAGGGNIQYF. DNA of the CDR3: TGTGCCATCAGTGCAGGGGGAGGGAACATTCAGTACTTC.

The sample holds a few counts of this clonotype. The chain recombines TRBV28 with TRBJ2-2; D is possibly TRBD1 or TRBD2 (5 bases each). The V end was cut by 6 bases, the J end by 1 base, with 18 bases between. Germline V gene data show CDR1 as MDHEN and CDR2 as SYDVKM. This CDR3 contains 17 residues. CDR3 DNA sequence: TGTGCCAGCAGACCAGCCAGGGACCTGTTGAACACCGGGGAGCTGTTTTTT. Translation: CASRPARDLLNTGELFF.

The chain is built from TRBV6-2 or TRBV6-3 and TRBJ2-3; the match to TRBD2 covers 13 bases. J lost 0 bases, V lost 0 bases, and 9 bases had no gene match. Germline-derived CDR1 and CDR2 are MNHEY and SVGEGT. The CDR3 has 20 amino acids. CDR3 region: CASSYSLLTSGRSSTDTQYF. The CDR3 DNA is TGTGCCAGCAGTTACTCGCTCCTGACTAGCGGGAGGTCCAGCACAGATACGCAGTATTTT.

The chain combines TRBV7-2 with TRBJ2-3, with D perhaps matching TRBD2 (6 bases). The CDR3 spans 19 residues. Germline V gene data show CDR1 as SGHTA and CDR2 as FQGNSA. Trimming took 1 base from V and 4 from J, leaving 24 bases between them. CDR3 protein: CASSLGRWGVSPSADTQYF. CDR3 sequence (DNA): TGTGCCAGCAGCTTAGGGCGCTGGGGGGTGTCTCCGAGCGCAGATACGCAGTATTTT.

Only a few counts were recorded for this clonotype. The rearrangement uses TRBV19 and TRBJ1-1; 9 bases are a match to TRBD1. In germline, CDR1 is LNHDA, CDR2 SQIVND (reference sequence). The V and J ends lost 8 bases and 0 bases, in that order; junction bases with no gene match: 4. The length of the CDR3 is 14 residues. This CDR3 reads CASGRQGVNTEAFF. The CDR3 DNA sequence: TGTGCCAGTGGAAGACAGGGGGTGAACACTGAAGCTTTCTTT.

This clonotype has just a few counts. The rearrangement uses TRBV6-5 and TRBJ2-6; D is unclear. Germline CDR1 MNHEY, CDR2 SVGAGI. Trimming took off 0 bases at V and 12 bases at J, with 15 bases between the two ends. The CDR3 contains 15 residues. Here the CDR3 reads CASSYSSPVPIVLTF. The DNA for the CDR3 is TGTGCCAGCAGTTACTCTAGCCCAGTCCCAATCGTCCTGACTTTC.

This chain links TRBV28 with TRBJ2-5; D gene ambiguous. CDR1 MDHEN and CDR2 SYDVKM come from the germline V gene. Trimming stripped 7 bases from V and 2 bases from J, with 14 bases between. CDR3 size: 14 residues. The CDR3 spells CASTSILVQETQYF. The CDR3 coding sequence is TGTGCCAGCACCTCAATCCTGGTTCAAGAGACCCAGTACTTC.

This clonotype was detected only a few times. The chain employs TRBV5-6 and TRBJ2-3, with 12 bases aligning to TRBD1. The CDR3 consists of 19 residues. From germline, CDR1 is SGHDT and CDR2 YYEEEE. Trimming cost V 7 bases and J 1 base; bases outside gene matches: 16. CDR3 sequence (DNA): TGTGCCAGCGGACCCTATGGGACAGGGGGCTACCTACGCACAGATACGCAGTATTTT. It is translated as CASGPYGTGGYLRTDTQYF.

This clonotype showed up many times. This chain joins TRBV4-2 and TRBJ2-3; 7 bases are shared with TRBD1. V trimming: 2 bases; J trimming: 0 bases; junction bases outside the gene matches: 5. From germline, CDR1 is LGHNA and CDR2 YNFKEQ. This CDR3 is 16 amino acids long. The CDR3, as DNA: TGTGCCAGCAGCCAAACCGGGACAGCTAGCACAGATACGCAGTATTTT. This gives the protein CASSQTGTASTDTQYF.

The genes are TRBV7-2 and TRBJ2-7; D is perhaps TRBD1 (6 bases). The V gene lost 5 bases and the J gene lost 2 bases, with 10 bases spanning the gap. In germline, CDR1 is SGHTA, CDR2 FQGNSA. The CDR3 spans 13 residues. CDR3 nucleotides: TGTGCCAGCAGCCAAAGGACAGCCTACGAGCAGTACTTC. Protein sequence: CASSQRTAYEQYF.

Comment on this clonotype: The junction and the germline gene differ at one end; a read error may be behind it. This chain links TRBV28 with TRBJ2-1; D assignment may be TRBD1 or TRBD2 (5 bases each). The CDR3 is 11 amino acids. Germline V gene lookup returns CDR1 MDHEN and CDR2 SYDVKM. CDR3 DNA: TGTGCCAGCAGTCTGGGACCCAGAGTCGTCTTC. Its translation: CASSLGPRVVF.

Ten or more counts support this clonotype. V and J are TRBV12-3 or TRBV12-4 and TRBJ1-3; D is unclear. Trimming removed 3 bases at V and 4 bases at J, with 4 bases between. This CDR3 is built from 12 residues. CDR3 DNA: TGTGCCAGCAGTTTCGCAGGAAACACCATATATTTT. Protein sequence: CASSFAGNTIYF.

The chain is built from TRBV15 and TRBJ2-5; a weak D match, TRBD2 (6 bases). From germline, CDR1 is LNHNV and CDR2 YYDKDF (reference sequence). The length of the CDR3 is 17 residues. Trimming left V 1 base short and J 5 bases short, with 20 bases between. The CDR3: CATSRGATGPTRETQYF. The CDR3 DNA reads as TGTGCCACCAGCAGAGGAGCTACGGGGCCGACTAGGGAGACCCAGTACTTC.

This clonotype was recorded a few times. The rearrangement links TRBV7-8 to TRBJ2-2, with a tentative D call TRBD1 (5 bases). The CDR3 runs 13 residues. V lost 4 bases and J 4 bases, leaving 7 bases between the germline ends. CDR1 and CDR2 from the germline V gene are SGHVS and FQNEAQ. The CDR3, as DNA: TGTGCCAGCAGCTCGACAGCCACCGGGGAGCTGTTTTTT. As protein: CASSSTATGELFF. The full variable domain, with the rest looked up from reference TRBV7-8 and TRBJ2-2, is GAGVSQSPRYKVAKRGQDVALRCDPISGHVSLFWYQQALGQGPEFLTYFQNEAQLDKSGLPSDRFFAERPEGSVSTLKIQRTQQEDSAVYLCASSSTATGELFFGEGSRLTVL.

This clonotype has a handful of counts. The chain joins TRBV20-1 to TRBJ2-3; 13 bases are shared with TRBD2. The J segment lost 0 bases and the V segment lost 0 bases, leaving 15 bases of the junction unmatched. Germline assignment: CDR1 DFQATT and CDR2 SNEGSKA (reference sequence). The CDR3 is 21 amino acids. As DNA, the CDR3 is TGCAGTGCTAGAGATCTCATGGCACTAGCGGGGGGGAGTGCTAGCACAGATACGCAGTATTTT. Its protein is CSARDLMALAGGSASTDTQYF.

Many counts were recorded for this clonotype. This chain uses TRBV20-1 with TRBJ2-5; 11 bases line up with TRBD2. V lost 3 bases, J lost 3 bases, and 6 bases stayed unmatched. Germline V gene data show CDR1 as DFQATT and CDR2 as SNEGSKA (reference sequence). The CDR3 contains 15 residues. As DNA, the CDR3 is TGCAGTGCTAGCGGGACTAGCGGTAAAGAAGAGACCCAGTACTTC. Translated: CSASGTSGKEETQYF.

With respect to this clonotype: A read error may explain this, as a much larger clone is one base away. The rearrangement uses TRBV20-1 and TRBJ1-1; no definite D call. Deletions cut 5 bases from V and 3 bases from J, with 10 bases between. CDR1 and CDR2 from the germline V gene are DFQATT and SNEGSKA (reference sequence). The CDR3 runs 12 residues. This chain's CDR3 is CSAPHSYTEAFF. DNA for the CDR3: TGCAGTGCTCCGCACAGCTACACTGAAGCTTTCTTT.